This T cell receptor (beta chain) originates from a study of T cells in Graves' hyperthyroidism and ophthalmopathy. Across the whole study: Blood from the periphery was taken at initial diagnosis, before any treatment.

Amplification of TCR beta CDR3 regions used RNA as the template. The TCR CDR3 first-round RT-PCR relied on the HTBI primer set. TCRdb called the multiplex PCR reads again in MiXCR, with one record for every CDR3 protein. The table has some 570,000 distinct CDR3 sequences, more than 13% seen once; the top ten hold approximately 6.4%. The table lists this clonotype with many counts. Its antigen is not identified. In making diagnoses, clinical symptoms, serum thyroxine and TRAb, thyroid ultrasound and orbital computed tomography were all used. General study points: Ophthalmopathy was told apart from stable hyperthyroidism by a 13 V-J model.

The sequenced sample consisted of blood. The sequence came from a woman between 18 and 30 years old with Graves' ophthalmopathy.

The DNA of the CDR3 is TGTGCCAGCAGCCAAGGGACTCAACCCTACGAGCAGTACTTC. Its protein is CASSQGTQPYEQYF. This chain uses TRBV4-2 with TRBJ2-7, with a possible D match to TRBD2 (5 bases). Trimming pared 1 base from V and 2 bases from J, leaving 9 bases between. This CDR3 spans 14 amino acids. In germline, CDR1 is LGHNA, CDR2 YNFKEQ.